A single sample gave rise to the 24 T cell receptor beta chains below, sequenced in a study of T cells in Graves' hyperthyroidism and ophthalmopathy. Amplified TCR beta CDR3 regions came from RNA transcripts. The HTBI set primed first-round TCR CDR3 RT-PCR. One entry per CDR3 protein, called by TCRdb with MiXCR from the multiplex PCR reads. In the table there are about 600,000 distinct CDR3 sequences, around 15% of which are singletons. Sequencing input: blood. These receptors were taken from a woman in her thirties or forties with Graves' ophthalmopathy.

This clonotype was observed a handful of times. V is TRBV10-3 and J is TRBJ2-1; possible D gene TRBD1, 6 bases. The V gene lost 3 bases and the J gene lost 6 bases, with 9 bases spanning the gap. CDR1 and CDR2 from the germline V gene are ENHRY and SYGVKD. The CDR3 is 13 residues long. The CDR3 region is CAISEDRFNEQFF. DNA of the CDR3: TGTGCCATCAGTGAAGACAGGTTCAATGAGCAGTTCTTC.

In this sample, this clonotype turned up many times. CDR3 protein: CASSLGERVAGANVLTF. DNA for the CDR3: TGTGCCAGCAGTTTGGGCGAAAGGGTTGCTGGGGCCAACGTCCTGACTTTC. The chain uses TRBV12-3 or TRBV12-4 and TRBJ2-6, with D unresolved. Trimming took off 3 bases at V and 2 bases at J, with 14 bases between the two ends. The CDR3 extends over 17 amino acids.

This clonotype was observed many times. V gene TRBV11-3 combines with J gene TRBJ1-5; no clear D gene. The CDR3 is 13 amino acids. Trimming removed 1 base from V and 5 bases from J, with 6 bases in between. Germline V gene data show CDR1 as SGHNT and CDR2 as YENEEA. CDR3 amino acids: CASSLGGYQPQHF. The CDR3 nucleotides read TGTGCCAGCAGCTTAGGAGGGTATCAGCCCCAGCATTTT. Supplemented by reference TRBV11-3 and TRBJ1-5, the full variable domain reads EAGVVQSPRYKIIEKKQPVAFWCNPISGHNTLYWYLQNLGQGPELLIRYENEEAVDDSQLPKDRFSAERLKGVDSTLKIQPAELGDSAVYLCASSLGGYQPQHFGDGTRLSIL.

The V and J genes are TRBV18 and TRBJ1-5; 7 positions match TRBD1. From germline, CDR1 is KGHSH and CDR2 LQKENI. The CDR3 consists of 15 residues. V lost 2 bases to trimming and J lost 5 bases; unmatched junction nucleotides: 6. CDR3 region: CASSPSGGRDQPQHF. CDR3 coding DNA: TGTGCCAGCTCACCATCAGGGGGGAGGGATCAGCCCCAGCATTTT.

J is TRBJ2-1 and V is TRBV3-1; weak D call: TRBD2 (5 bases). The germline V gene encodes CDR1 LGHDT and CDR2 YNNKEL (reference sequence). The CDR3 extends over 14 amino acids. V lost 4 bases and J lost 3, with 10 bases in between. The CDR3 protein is CASSPFGNYNEQFF. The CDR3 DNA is TGTGCCAGCAGCCCGTTCGGGAACTACAATGAGCAGTTCTTC.

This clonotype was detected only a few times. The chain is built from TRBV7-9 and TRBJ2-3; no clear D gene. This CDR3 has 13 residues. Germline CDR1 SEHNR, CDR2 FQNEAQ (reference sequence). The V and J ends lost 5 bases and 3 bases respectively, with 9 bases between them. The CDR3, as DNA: TGTGCCAGCAGCCACACGGATACAGATACGCAGTATTTT. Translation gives CASSHTDTDTQYF.

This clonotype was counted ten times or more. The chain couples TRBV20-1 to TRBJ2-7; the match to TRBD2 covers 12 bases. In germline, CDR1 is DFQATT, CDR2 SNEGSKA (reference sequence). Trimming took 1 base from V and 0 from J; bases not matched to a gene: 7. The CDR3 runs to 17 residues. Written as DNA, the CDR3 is TGCAGTGCTAGAGGGGTCTCTAGCGGGGGGGGCTCCTACGAGCAGTACTTC. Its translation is CSARGVSSGGGSYEQYF.

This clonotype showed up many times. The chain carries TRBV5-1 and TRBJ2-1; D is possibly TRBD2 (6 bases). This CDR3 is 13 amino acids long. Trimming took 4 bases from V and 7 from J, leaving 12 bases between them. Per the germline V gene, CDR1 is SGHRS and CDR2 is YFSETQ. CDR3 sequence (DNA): TGCGCCAGCAGCCTGGGGACTTCTAATGAGCAGTTCTTC. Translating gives CASSLGTSNEQFF.

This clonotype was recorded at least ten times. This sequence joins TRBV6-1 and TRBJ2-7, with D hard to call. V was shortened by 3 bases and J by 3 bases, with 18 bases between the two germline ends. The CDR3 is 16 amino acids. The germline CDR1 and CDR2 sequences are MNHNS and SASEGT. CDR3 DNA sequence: TGTGCCAGCAGTGAGGTGGTCAGTCCCCCCTACTACGAGCAGTACTTC. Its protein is CASSEVVSPPYYEQYF.

As DNA, the CDR3 is TGTGCCAGCCGCCTCATCCGGGACAGGGGGGTTGAGCAGTACTTC. It codes for CASRLIRDRGVEQYF. The chain uses TRBV11-2 and TRBJ2-7; 11 nucleotides match TRBD1. The V segment lost 8 bases and the J segment 7 bases; nucleotides outside the gene matches: 13. This CDR3 is built from 15 residues. CDR1 is SGHAT and CDR2 is FQNNGV in the germline V gene. The entire variable domain, with the rest obtained from reference TRBV11-2 and TRBJ2-7, is as follows: EAGVAQSPRYKIIEKRQSVAFWCNPISGHATLYWYQQILGQGPKLLIQFQNNGVVDDSQLPKDRFSAERLKGVDSTLKIQPAKLEDSAVYLCASRLIRDRGVEQYFGPGTRLTVT.

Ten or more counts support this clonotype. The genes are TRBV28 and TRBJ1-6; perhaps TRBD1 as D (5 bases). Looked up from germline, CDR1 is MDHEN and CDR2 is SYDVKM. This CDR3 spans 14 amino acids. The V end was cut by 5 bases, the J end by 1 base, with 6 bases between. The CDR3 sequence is CASSEGSYNSPLHF. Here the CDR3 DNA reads TGTGCCAGCAGTGAGGGGTCCTATAATTCACCCCTCCACTTT.

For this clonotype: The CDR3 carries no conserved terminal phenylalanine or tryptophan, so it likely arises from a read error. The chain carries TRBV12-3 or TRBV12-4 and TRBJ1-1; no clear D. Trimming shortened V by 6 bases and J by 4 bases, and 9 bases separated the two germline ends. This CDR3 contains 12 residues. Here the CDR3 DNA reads TGTGCCAGCAGCCGGAGCGGCACTGAAGCTTTCTCT. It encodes CASSRSGTEAFS.

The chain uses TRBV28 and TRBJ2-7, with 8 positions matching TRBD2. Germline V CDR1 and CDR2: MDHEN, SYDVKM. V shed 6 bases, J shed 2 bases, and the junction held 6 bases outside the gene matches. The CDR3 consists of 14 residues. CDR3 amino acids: CASSPTSATYEQYF. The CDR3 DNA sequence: TGTGCCAGCAGCCCGACTAGCGCTACCTACGAGCAGTACTTC. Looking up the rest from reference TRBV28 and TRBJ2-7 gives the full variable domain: DVKVTQSSRYLVKRTGEKVFLECVQDMDHENMFWYRQDPGLGLRLIYFSYDVKMKEKGDIPEGYSVSREKKERFSLILESASTNQTSMYLCASSPTSATYEQYFGPGTRLTVT.

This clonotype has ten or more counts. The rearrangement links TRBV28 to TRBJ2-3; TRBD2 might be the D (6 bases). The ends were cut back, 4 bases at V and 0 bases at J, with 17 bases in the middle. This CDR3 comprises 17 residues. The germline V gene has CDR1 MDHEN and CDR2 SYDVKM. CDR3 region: CASSSALAETSTDTQYF. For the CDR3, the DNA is TGTGCCAGCAGTTCCGCCTTAGCGGAAACCAGCACAGATACGCAGTATTTT.

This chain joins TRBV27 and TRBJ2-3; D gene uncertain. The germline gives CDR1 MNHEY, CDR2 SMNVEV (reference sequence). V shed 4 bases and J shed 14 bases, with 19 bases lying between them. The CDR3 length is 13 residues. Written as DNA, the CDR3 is TGTGCCAGCAGTTGGGCTAGGAGTTTATACGTGTATTTT. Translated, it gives CASSWARSLYVYF.

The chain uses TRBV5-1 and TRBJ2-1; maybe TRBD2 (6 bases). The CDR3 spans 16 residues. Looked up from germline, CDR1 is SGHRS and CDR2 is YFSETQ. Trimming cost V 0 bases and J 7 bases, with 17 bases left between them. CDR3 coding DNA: TGCGCCAGCAGCTTGGCCGGGACTCCCGGGCCAAATGAGCAGTTCTTC. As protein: CASSLAGTPGPNEQFF.

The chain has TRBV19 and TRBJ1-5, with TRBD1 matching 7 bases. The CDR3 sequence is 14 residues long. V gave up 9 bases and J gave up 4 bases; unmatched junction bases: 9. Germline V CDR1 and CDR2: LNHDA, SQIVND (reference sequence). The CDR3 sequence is CASWGRGRNQPQHF. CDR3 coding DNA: TGTGCCAGCTGGGGGAGGGGGCGAAATCAGCCCCAGCATTTT.

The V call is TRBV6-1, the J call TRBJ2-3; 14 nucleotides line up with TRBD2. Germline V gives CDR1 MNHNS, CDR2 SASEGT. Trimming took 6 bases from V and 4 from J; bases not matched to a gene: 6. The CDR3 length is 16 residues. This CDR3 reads CASRPRLAGGADTQYF. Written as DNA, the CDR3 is TGTGCCAGCAGACCAAGACTAGCGGGGGGGGCAGATACGCAGTATTTT.

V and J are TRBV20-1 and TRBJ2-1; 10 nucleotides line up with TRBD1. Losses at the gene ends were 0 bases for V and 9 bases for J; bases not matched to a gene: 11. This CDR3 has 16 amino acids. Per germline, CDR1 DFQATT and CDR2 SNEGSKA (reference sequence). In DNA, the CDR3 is TGCAGTGCTAGAGATAAAAGGACAGGGGGTGAAGGTGAGCAGTTCTTC. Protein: CSARDKRTGGEGEQFF.

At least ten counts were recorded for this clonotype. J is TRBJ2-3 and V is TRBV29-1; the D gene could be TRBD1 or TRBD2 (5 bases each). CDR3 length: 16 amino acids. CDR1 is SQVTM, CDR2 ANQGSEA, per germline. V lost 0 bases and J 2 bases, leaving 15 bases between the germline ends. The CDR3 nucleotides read TGCAGCGTTGAAGATCGGGGCAGGGTAGCCACAGATACGCAGTATTTT. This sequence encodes CSVEDRGRVATDTQYF.

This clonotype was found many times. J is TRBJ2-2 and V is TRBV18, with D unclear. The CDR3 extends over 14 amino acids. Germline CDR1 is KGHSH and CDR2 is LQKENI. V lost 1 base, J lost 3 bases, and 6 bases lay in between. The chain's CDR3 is CASSPQKYTGELFF. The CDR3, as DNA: TGTGCCAGCTCACCACAGAAGTACACCGGGGAGCTGTTTTTT.

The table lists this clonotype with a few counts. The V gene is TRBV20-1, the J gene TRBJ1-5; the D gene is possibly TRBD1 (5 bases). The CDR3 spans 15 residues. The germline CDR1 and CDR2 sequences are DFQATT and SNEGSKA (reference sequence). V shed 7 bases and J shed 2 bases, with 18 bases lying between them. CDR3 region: CSVARRGPGNQPQHF. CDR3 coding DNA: TGCAGTGTTGCACGTCGGGGACCGGGCAATCAGCCCCAGCATTTT.

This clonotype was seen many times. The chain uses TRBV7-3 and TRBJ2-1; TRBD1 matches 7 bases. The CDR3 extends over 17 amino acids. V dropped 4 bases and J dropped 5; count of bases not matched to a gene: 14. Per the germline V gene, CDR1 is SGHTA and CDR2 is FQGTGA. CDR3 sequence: CASSSRSAGGTHNEQFF. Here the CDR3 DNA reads TGTGCCAGCAGCTCCCGGTCGGCAGGGGGAACCCACAATGAGCAGTTCTTC.

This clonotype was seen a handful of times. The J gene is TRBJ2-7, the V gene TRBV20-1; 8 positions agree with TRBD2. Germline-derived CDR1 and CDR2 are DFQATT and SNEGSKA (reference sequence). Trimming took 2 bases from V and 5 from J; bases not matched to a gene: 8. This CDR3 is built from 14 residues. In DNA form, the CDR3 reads TGCAGTGCTAGACTTTTGAGCGGGAGCAACGAGCAGTACTTC. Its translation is CSARLLSGSNEQYF.